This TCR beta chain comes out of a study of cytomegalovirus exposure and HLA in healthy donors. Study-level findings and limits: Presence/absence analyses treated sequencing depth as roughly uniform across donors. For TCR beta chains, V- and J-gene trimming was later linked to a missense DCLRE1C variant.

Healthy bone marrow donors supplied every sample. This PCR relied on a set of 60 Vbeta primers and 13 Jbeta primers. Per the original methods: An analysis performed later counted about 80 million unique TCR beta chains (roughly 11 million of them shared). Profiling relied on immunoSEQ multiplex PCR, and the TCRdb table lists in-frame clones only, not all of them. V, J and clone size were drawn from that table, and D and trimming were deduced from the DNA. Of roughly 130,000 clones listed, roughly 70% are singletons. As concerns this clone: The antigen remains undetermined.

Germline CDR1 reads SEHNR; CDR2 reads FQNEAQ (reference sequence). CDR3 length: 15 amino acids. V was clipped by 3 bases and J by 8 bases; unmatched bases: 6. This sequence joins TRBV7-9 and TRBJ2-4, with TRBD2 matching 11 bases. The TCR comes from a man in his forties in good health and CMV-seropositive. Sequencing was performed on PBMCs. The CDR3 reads CASSFLAGGGDIQYF. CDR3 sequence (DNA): TGTGCCAGCAGCTTCCTAGCGGGGGGTGGAGACATTCAGTACTTC.